This TCR beta chain was captured in a study of T cells in pancreatic ductal adenocarcinoma. Study-level findings and limits: Tumor and blood clonality did not differ significantly, about 0.11 versus 0.066.

The selected patients with pancreatic ductal adenocarcinoma had surgery but no neoadjuvant therapy. The length of the CDR3 is 14 residues. With 4 bases clipped from V and 3 bases from J, the junction kept 5 bases outside the gene matches. The germline gives CDR1 MGHDK, CDR2 SYGVNS. Clones were read by immunoSEQ multiplex PCR, and TCRdb kept only the in-frame ones, dropping some. This sample carries over 15,000 clones, around 90% of them seen once, and the ten largest clones take approximately 15%. A word on this clone: What it binds is not known.

The chain links TRBV25-1 to TRBJ1-1, with TRBD1 identical over 7 bases. This sequence was found in a human donor with pancreatic ductal adenocarcinoma. Sequenced input: PBMCs. The DNA for the CDR3 is TGTGCCAGCAGTGCAGGGGGATATGACACTGAAGCTTTCTTT. It is translated as CASSAGGYDTEAFF.